The 14 T cell receptor beta chains below all came from one sample that was sequenced in a study of CD8+ T cells in alopecia areata. Extraction of RNA preceded its reverse transcription into cDNA, which served as the sequencing template. Assay used: immunoSEQ multiplex PCR; TCRdb lists only in-frame clones, some missing. The profile shows 79,000 or so clones, approximately 70% of them singletons. The treatment: oral pan-JAK inhibitor, 5-10 mg twice daily. Source: CD8+ T cells sorted from blood, taken at week 24, from a patient treated with tofacitinib. The receptor source for this set is a human donor with alopecia areata.

A few counts support this clone. The same CDR3 is also encoded by other DNA sequences in this sample. This sequence joins TRBV14 and TRBJ2-7; tentative D call: TRBD2 (6 bases). V lost 1 base, J lost 0 bases, and 10 bases lay in between. CDR3 length: 15 amino acids. CDR1 SGHDN and CDR2 FVKESK come from the germline V gene. The CDR3 here is CASSQGTSLSYEQYF. The CDR3 DNA is TGTGCCAGCAGCCAAGGTACTAGCCTCTCCTACGAGCAGTACTTC.

The J gene is TRBJ2-1, the V gene TRBV9; D possibly corresponds to TRBD2 (6 bases). Germline CDR1 SGDLS, CDR2 YYNGEE. The CDR3 covers 15 residues. Trimming pared 0 bases from V and 7 bases from J, leaving 14 bases between. The CDR3 spells CASSVGSGTTNEQFF. The CDR3 DNA is TGTGCCAGCAGCGTAGGTAGCGGAACTACAAATGAGCAGTTCTTC.

Only one count was recorded for this clone. This chain links TRBV4-3 with TRBJ2-7; no clear D. The CDR3 runs 16 residues. Deletions cut 0 bases from V and 3 bases from J, with 15 bases between. Germline values: CDR1 LGHNA, CDR2 YSLEER. DNA for the CDR3: TGCGCCAGCAGCCAAGATCGAAGCGTACCGGGCTACGAGCAGTACTTC. As protein: CASSQDRSVPGYEQYF.

Here the CDR3 reads CAWSVRGRDGQLYGYTF. In DNA, the CDR3 is TGTGCCTGGAGTGTACGAGGCCGGGACGGCCAACTCTATGGCTACACCTTC. The chain employs TRBV30 and TRBJ1-2; weak D call: TRBD1 (5 bases). This CDR3 comprises 17 residues. Germline-derived CDR1 and CDR2 are GTSNPN and SVGIG (reference sequence). Trimming pared 0 bases from V and 4 bases from J, leaving 21 bases between. Combining the CDR3 with reference TRBV30 and TRBJ1-2 gives the whole variable domain SQTIHQWPATLVQPVGSPLSLECTVEGTSNPNLYWYRQAAGRGLQLLFYSVGIGQISSEVPQNLSASRPQDRQFILSSKKLLLSDSGFYLCAWSVRGRDGQLYGYTFGSGTRLTVV.

The rearrangement links TRBV7-2 to TRBJ2-3; D gene uncertain. The CDR3 totals 15 residues. The germline gives CDR1 SGHTA, CDR2 FQGNSA. V lost 1 base and J lost 0, with 8 bases in between. This CDR3 is CASSLVGSSTDTQYF. Written as DNA, the CDR3 is TGTGCCAGCAGCTTAGTTGGCAGCAGCACAGATACGCAGTATTTT.

This chain uses TRBV27 with TRBJ2-7, with 8 bases fitting TRBD2. The V gene end was trimmed by 0 bases and the J gene end by 5 bases; junction bases not matched to a gene: 6. The CDR3 totals 15 residues. The germline gives CDR1 MNHEY, CDR2 SMNVEV (reference sequence). CDR3 in amino acids: CASSLSIAGIHEQYF. The CDR3 bases are TGTGCCAGCAGTTTATCTATAGCGGGGATCCACGAGCAGTACTTC.

The J gene is TRBJ1-2, the V gene TRBV6-5; TRBD1 aligns across 8 bases. With 3 bases clipped from V and 8 bases from J, the junction kept 14 bases outside the gene matches. The CDR3 is 16 residues long. Germline V gene data show CDR1 as MNHEY and CDR2 as SVGAGI. CDR3 in amino acids: CASSYQGARRFGGYTF. The CDR3 coding sequence is TGTGCCAGCAGTTATCAGGGGGCGCGGAGGTTCGGCGGCTACACCTTC.

The rearrangement uses TRBV4-3 and TRBJ1-5; no clear D gene. The V end lost 1 base, the J end lost 7 bases, and 11 bases lay between the germline ends. This CDR3 has 14 amino acids. Germline lookup yields CDR1 LGHNA and CDR2 YSLEER. This chain's CDR3 is CASSQGTGWQPQHF. CDR3 nucleotide sequence: TGCGCCAGCAGCCAAGGGACGGGCTGGCAGCCCCAGCATTTT.

The chain links TRBV6-5 to TRBJ1-2; D gene ambiguous. The CDR3 contains 13 residues. The V gene lost 5 bases and the J gene lost 0 bases, with 7 bases spanning the gap. Germline loops: CDR1 MNHEY, CDR2 SVGAGI. CDR3 in DNA: TGTGCCAGCAGTCTTTCAGCTAACTATGGCTACACCTTC. This translates into CASSLSANYGYTF.

J is TRBJ2-7 and V is TRBV7-3; the D gene is possibly TRBD2 (6 bases). Trimming removed 5 bases from V and 6 bases from J, with 14 bases in between. This CDR3 is 13 amino acids long. The germline V gene has CDR1 SGHTA and CDR2 FQGTGA. CDR3 DNA sequence: TGTGCCAGCAGCCTCGGGGGAACTAGCGAGCAGTACTTC. Protein sequence: CASSLGGTSEQYF.

This clone was picked up a small number of times. The chain links TRBV10-3 to TRBJ2-1, with a weak D call TRBD1 (5 bases). With 2 bases removed from V and 3 bases from J, the gap between germline ends came to 14 bases. CDR3 length: 16 residues. Germline V gene sequence: CDR1 ENHRY, CDR2 SYGVKD. CDR3 bases: TGTGCCATCAGTGAGCCCGAGGCAGGGCTCTACAATGAGCAGTTCTTC. This encodes CAISEPEAGLYNEQFF.

J is TRBJ2-6 and V is TRBV10-3; D is possibly TRBD2 (6 bases). Trimming left V 3 bases short and J 4 bases short, with 19 bases between. The CDR3 consists of 18 residues. In germline, CDR1 is ENHRY, CDR2 SYGVKD. The CDR3 DNA reads TGTGCCATCAGTGACGCCCGGGACTTAAGCGGCGGGGCCAACGTCCTGACTTTC. Residues: CAISDARDLSGGANVLTF.

This chain joins TRBV25-1 and TRBJ2-5; 9 bases are shared with TRBD1. CDR3 size: 12 residues. Trimming took 9 bases from V and 4 from J; bases not matched to a gene: 3. Looked up from germline, CDR1 is MGHDK and CDR2 is SYGVNS. The CDR3 here is CASMDRGETQYF. The CDR3 DNA sequence: TGTGCCAGTATGGACAGGGGAGAGACCCAGTACTTC.

V usage is TRBV27 and J usage is TRBJ1-2; 10 nucleotides line up with TRBD1. In germline, CDR1 is MNHEY, CDR2 SMNVEV (reference sequence). With 6 bases clipped from V and 7 bases from J, the junction kept 8 bases outside the gene matches. The CDR3 has 14 amino acids. The CDR3 protein is CASSPVDRGGGYTF. CDR3 bases: TGTGCCAGCAGCCCTGTGGACAGGGGGGGTGGCTACACCTTC.